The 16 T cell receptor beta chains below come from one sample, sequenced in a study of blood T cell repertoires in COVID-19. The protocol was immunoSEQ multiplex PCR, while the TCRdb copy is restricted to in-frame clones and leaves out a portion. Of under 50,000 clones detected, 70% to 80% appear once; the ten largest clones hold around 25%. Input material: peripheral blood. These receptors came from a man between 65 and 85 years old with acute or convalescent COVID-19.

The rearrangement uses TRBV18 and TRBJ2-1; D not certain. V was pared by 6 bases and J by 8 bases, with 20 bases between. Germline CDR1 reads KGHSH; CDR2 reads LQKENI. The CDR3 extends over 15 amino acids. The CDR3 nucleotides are TGTGCCAGCTCCCTCCGTGGGCCAGGCCCGGATGAGCAGTTCTTC. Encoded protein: CASSLRGPGPDEQFF. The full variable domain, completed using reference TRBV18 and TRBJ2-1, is NAGVMQNPRHLVRRRGQEARLRCSPMKGHSHVYWYRQLPEEGLKFMVYLQKENIIDESGMPKERFSAEFPKEGPSILRIQQVVRGDSAAYFCASSLRGPGPDEQFFGPGTRLTVL.

CDR3 protein: CASSSVGTGRDNEQFF. The CDR3 region has the DNA TGTGCCAGCAGCTCAGTCGGGACAGGGAGGGACAATGAGCAGTTCTTC. The J gene is TRBJ2-1, the V gene TRBV5-4, with 9 bases that match TRBD1. V dropped 3 bases and J dropped 5; count of bases not matched to a gene: 9. Germline V CDR1 and CDR2: SGHNT, YYREEE (reference sequence). The length of the CDR3 is 16 residues. The whole variable domain, filled in from reference TRBV5-4 and TRBJ2-1, reads ETGVTQSPTHLIKTRGQQVTLRCSSQSGHNTVSWYQQALGQGPQFIFQYYREEENGRGNFPPRFSGLQFPNYSSELNVNALELDDSALYLCASSSVGTGRDNEQFFGPGTRLTVL.

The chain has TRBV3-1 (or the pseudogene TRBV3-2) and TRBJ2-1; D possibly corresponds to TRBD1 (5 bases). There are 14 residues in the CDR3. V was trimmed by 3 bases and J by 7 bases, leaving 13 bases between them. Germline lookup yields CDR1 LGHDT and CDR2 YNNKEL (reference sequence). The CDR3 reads CASSQGPMGNEQFF. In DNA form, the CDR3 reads TGTGCCAGCAGCCAGGGGCCCATGGGGAATGAGCAGTTCTTC.

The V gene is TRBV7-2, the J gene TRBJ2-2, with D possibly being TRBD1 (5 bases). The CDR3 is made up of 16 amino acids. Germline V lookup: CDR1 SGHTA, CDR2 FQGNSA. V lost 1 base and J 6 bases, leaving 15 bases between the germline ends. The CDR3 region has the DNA TGTGCCAGCAGCTTAGATTTGCAGGGAAGGTCCGGGGAGCTGTTTTTT. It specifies CASSLDLQGRSGELFF.

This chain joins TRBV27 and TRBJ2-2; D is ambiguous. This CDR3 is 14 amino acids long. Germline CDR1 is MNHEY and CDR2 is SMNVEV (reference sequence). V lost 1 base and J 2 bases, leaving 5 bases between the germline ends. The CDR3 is CASSLFLNTGELFF. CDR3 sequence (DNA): TGTGCCAGCAGTTTATTCCTCAACACCGGGGAGCTGTTTTTT.

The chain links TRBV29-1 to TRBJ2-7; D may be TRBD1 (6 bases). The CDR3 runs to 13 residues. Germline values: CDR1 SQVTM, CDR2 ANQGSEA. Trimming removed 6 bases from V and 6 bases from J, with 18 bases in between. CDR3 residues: CSVSGGLPSEQYF. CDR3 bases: TGCAGCGTGAGTGGGGGCCTTCCTTCCGAGCAGTACTTC.

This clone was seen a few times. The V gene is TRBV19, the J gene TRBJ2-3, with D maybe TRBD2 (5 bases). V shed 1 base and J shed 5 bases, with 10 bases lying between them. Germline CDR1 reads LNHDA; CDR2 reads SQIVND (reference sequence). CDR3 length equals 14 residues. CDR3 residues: CASSIGLRGDTQYF. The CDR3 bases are TGTGCCAGTAGTATAGGCCTTCGGGGAGATACGCAGTATTTT.

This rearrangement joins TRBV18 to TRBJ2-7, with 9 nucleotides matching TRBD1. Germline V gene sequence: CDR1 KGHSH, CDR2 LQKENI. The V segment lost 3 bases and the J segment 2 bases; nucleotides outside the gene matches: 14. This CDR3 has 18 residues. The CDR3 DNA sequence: TGTGCCAGCTCACCGGCCCTCCTCGACAGGGGGGAACCCTACGAGCAGTACTTC. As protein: CASSPALLDRGEPYEQYF.

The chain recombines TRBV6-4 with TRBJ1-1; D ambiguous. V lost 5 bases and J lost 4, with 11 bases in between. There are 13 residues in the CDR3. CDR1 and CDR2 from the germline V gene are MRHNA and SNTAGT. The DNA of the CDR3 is TGTGCCAGCAGTCGTTTAGAGGGCACTGAAGCTTTCTTT. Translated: CASSRLEGTEAFF.

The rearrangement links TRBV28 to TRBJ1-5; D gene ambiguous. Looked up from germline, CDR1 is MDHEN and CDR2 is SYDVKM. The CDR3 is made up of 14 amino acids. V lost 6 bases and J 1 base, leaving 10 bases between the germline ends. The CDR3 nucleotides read TGTGCCAGCAGCCGAGATCTAAGCAATCAGCCCCAGCATTTT. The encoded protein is CASSRDLSNQPQHF.

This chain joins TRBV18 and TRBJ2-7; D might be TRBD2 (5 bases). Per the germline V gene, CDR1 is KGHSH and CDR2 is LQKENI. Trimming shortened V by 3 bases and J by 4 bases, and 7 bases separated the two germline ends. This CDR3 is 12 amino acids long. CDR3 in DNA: TGTGCCAGCTCACCCGGACTTTACGAGCAGTACTTC. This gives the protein CASSPGLYEQYF.

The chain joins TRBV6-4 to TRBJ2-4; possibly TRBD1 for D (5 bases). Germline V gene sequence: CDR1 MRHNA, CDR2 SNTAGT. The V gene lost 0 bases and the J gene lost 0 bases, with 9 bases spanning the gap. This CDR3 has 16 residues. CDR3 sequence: CASSDSKGLAKNIQYF. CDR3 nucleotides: TGTGCCAGCAGTGACTCGAAGGGGCTAGCCAAAAACATTCAGTACTTC.

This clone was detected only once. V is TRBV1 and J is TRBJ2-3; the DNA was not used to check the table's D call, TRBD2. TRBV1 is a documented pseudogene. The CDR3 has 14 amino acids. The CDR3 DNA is TGCACCAGCATAGTGGATCGGGGCACAGATACGCAGTATTTT. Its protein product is CTSIVDRGTDTQYF.

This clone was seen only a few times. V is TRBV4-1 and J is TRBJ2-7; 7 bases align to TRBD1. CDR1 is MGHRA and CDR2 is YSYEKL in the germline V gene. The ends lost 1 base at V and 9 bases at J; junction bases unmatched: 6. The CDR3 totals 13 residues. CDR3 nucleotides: TGCGCCAGCAGCCAAGGGGGACAGACGAGGCAGTACTTC. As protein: CASSQGGQTRQYF.

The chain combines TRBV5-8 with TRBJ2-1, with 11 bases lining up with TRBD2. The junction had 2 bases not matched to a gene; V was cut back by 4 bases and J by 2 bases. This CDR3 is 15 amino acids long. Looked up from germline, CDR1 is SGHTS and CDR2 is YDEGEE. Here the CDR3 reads CASSLLAGAYNEQFF. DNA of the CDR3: TGTGCCAGCAGCCTACTAGCGGGGGCCTACAATGAGCAGTTCTTC.

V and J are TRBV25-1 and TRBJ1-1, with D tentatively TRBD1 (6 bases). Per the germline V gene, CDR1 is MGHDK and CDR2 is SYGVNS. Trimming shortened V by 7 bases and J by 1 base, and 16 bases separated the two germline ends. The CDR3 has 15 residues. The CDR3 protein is CASITGGQRNTEAFF. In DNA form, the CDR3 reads TGTGCCAGCATCACGGGGGGGCAAAGGAACACTGAAGCTTTCTTT.